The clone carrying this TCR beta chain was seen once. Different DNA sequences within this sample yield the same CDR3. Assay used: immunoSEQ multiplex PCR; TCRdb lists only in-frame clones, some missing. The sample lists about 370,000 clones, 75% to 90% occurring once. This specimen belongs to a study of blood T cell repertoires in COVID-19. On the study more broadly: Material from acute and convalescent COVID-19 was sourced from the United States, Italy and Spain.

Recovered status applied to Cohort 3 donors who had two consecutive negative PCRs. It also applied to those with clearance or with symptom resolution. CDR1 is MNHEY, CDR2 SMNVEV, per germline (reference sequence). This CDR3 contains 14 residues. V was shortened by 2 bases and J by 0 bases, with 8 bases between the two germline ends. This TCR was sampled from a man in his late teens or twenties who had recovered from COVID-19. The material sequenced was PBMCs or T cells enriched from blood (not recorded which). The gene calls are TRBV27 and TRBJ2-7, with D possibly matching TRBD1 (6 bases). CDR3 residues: CASSLQGSSYEQYF. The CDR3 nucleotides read TGTGCCAGCAGTTTACAGGGGTCCTCCTACGAGCAGTACTTC.